This T cell receptor (beta chain) comes out of a study of blood T cell repertoires in COVID-19. Study information: Donors in the United States, Italy and Spain gave samples during acute or convalescent COVID-19. T cells, B-cell-depleted T cells, or PBMCs provided the cDNA or gDNA that served as material.

As processed by the authors: Amplification of reference gene primers was used by the study to estimate nucleated cell counts. Using immunoSEQ multiplex PCR, the repertoire was profiled, and TCRdb retains in-frame clones only, with some absent. For V, J and clone size, that table is used; D and trimming come from the DNA. The sample records some 460,000 clones, around 89% being singletons. The sample consisted of peripheral blood. The TCR originated in a woman aged 25 to 45 with acute or convalescent COVID-19.

CDR3 bases: TGTGCCAGCAGTCAAGGGACTAGCGGGGAACGAGAGCAGTACTTC. Its protein product is CASSQGTSGEREQYF. This sequence joins TRBV27 and TRBJ2-7, with TRBD2 matching 13 bases. The CDR3 extends over 15 amino acids. Germline V gene data show CDR1 as MNHEY and CDR2 as SMNVEV (reference sequence). V gave up 5 bases and J gave up 7 bases; unmatched junction bases: 8.